A selection of T cell receptor beta chains follows, all from one sample in a study of T cell repertoires in cytomegalovirus infection. These receptors' targets are unknown. In TCRdb, the reads were re-called with MiXCR into one record per CDR3 protein. The sample has roughly 310,000 distinct CDR3 sequences, about 28% seen once. Sequencing was performed on cultured PBMCs, taken from culture after CMV antigen stimulation. Receptors were obtained from a human donor in good health (CMV status not recorded). Some clones in this sample may be carry-over from other donors' samples. Both conserved end residues are part of each CDR3. D genes are given only for firm matches. Expanded clones are given a class, and other clones once, few, many or no size at all.

J gene: TRBJ2-6; D gene: .; clone size: many; V gene: TRBV5-1; CDR3 DNA: TGCGCCAGCAGCTCCTCGCCGGGACACCTTATTGGGGCCAACGTCCTGACTTTC; CDR3 protein: CASSSSPGHLIGANVLTF
J gene: TRBJ2-7; D gene: .; clone size: once; V gene: TRBV5-1; CDR3 DNA: TGCGCCAGCAGCCGCTCTCACGAGCAGTACTTC; CDR3 protein: CASSRSHEQYF
J gene: TRBJ1-1; D gene: .; clone size: many; V gene: TRBV6-5; CDR3 DNA: TGTGCCAGCAGTTACTCACAGTCTGAAGCTTTCTTT; CDR3 protein: CASSYSQSEAFF
J gene: TRBJ2-3; D gene: .; clone size: .; V gene: TRBV6-5; CDR3 DNA: TGTGCCAGCAGTTACTCGGACAGAACAGATACGCAGTATTTT; CDR3 protein: CASSYSDRTDTQYF
J gene: TRBJ1-2; D gene: TRBD1; clone size: .; V gene: TRBV6-2/TRBV6-3; CDR3 DNA: TGTGCCAGCAGCTACAGGGGGACGGGCTACACCTTC; CDR3 protein: CASSYRGTGYTF
J gene: TRBJ1-5; D gene: TRBD1; clone size: .; V gene: TRBV4-2; CDR3 DNA: TGTGCCAGCAGCCTAGGACAGGACTCTCTATCTAATCAGCCCCAGCATTTT; CDR3 protein: CASSLGQDSLSNQPQHF
J gene: TRBJ1-4; D gene: TRBD1; clone size: .; V gene: TRBV5-8; CDR3 DNA: TGTGCCAGCAGCTTGGAGGGACAGGGATATGAAAAACTGTTTTTT; CDR3 protein: CASSLEGQGYEKLFF
J gene: TRBJ1-6; D gene: .; clone size: many; V gene: TRBV28; CDR3 DNA: TGTGCCAGCAGTGCCCCACGGGGACCCCTCCACTTT; CDR3 protein: CASSAPRGPLHF
J gene: TRBJ1-2; D gene: .; clone size: .; V gene: TRBV7-9; CDR3 DNA: TGTGCCAGCAGCTCACTCACAGGGACCCTCTATGGCTACACCTTC; CDR3 protein: CASSSLTGTLYGYTF
J gene: TRBJ2-7; D gene: TRBD2; clone size: many; V gene: TRBV7-6; CDR3 DNA: TGTGCCAGCAGCTTAGAGCTAGCGGGAGCTGGAGAGCAGTACTTC; CDR3 protein: CASSLELAGAGEQYF
J gene: TRBJ1-3; D gene: .; clone size: .; V gene: TRBV6-1; CDR3 DNA: TGTGCCAGCAGTGAACGGACAGTGGAATCTGGAAACACCATATATTTT; CDR3 protein: CASSERTVESGNTIYF
J gene: TRBJ1-5; D gene: TRBD1; clone size: few; V gene: TRBV10-3; CDR3 DNA: TGTGCCATCAGTGAACAGGGGGCTCAGCCCCAGCATTTT; CDR3 protein: CAISEQGAQPQHF
J gene: TRBJ1-5; D gene: .; clone size: few; V gene: TRBV2; CDR3 DNA: TGTGCCAGCAGTGTCTGGGGGTCGAGCAATCAGCCCCAGCATTTT; CDR3 protein: CASSVWGSSNQPQHF
J gene: TRBJ2-7; D gene: .; clone size: .; V gene: TRBV27; CDR3 DNA: TGTGCCAGCAGTACCTACACTGACTCGGACGAGCAGTACTTC; CDR3 protein: CASSTYTDSDEQYF
J gene: TRBJ1-5; D gene: .; clone size: .; V gene: TRBV12-5; CDR3 DNA: TGTGCTAGTGGTCGCGACAGCGGCAATCAGCCCCAGCATTTT; CDR3 protein: CASGRDSGNQPQHF
J gene: TRBJ1-2; D gene: .; clone size: .; V gene: TRBV29-1; CDR3 DNA: TGCAGCGTATCAGGGAAGGAGGCTGGCTACACCTTC; CDR3 protein: CSVSGKEAGYTF
J gene: TRBJ2-6; D gene: .; clone size: few; V gene: TRBV5-8; CDR3 DNA: TGTGCCAGCAGCTTCGGACTGTACTCTGGGGCCAACGTCCTGACTTTC; CDR3 protein: CASSFGLYSGANVLTF
J gene: TRBJ2-3; D gene: TRBD2; clone size: many; V gene: TRBV7-8; CDR3 DNA: TGTGCCAGCAGCGGGGGGGGCACAGATACGCAGTATTTT; CDR3 protein: CASSGGGTDTQYF
J gene: TRBJ1-1; D gene: TRBD1; clone size: .; V gene: TRBV6-6; CDR3 DNA: TGTGCCAGCAGTTACACGACAGGGTACCCTGAAGCTTTCTTT; CDR3 protein: CASSYTTGYPEAFF
J gene: TRBJ1-2; D gene: .; clone size: few; V gene: TRBV12-3/TRBV12-4; CDR3 DNA: TGTGCCAGCAGTTCTCCCGGATCCGGCTATGGCTACACCTTC; CDR3 protein: CASSSPGSGYGYTF
J gene: TRBJ2-7; D gene: .; clone size: once; V gene: TRBV7-4; CDR3 DNA: TGTGCCAGCAGCTTAGTGTCGGAGACCGAGCAGTACTTC; CDR3 protein: CASSLVSETEQYF
J gene: TRBJ1-5; D gene: TRBD1; clone size: once; V gene: TRBV9; CDR3 DNA: TGTGCCAGCAGCGGGGGGACAGGAAATCAGCCCCAGCATTTT; CDR3 protein: CASSGGTGNQPQHF
J gene: TRBJ1-4; D gene: .; clone size: medium-sized; V gene: TRBV28; CDR3 DNA: TGTGCCAGCAGTTTTGAACAGGGACTCGGTGAAAAACTGTTTTTT; CDR3 protein: CASSFEQGLGEKLFF
J gene: TRBJ1-2; D gene: .; clone size: many; V gene: TRBV7-9; CDR3 DNA: TGTGCCAGCAGCTTAGCGACTAATTTAGGGCAGCTCTATGGCTACACCTTC; CDR3 protein: CASSLATNLGQLYGYTF
J gene: TRBJ1-1; D gene: TRBD1; clone size: many; V gene: TRBV7-9; CDR3 DNA: TGTGCCAGCAGCTTAAGGACAGGGAGGCACACTGAAGCTTTCTTT; CDR3 protein: CASSLRTGRHTEAFF
J gene: TRBJ2-5; D gene: .; clone size: few; V gene: TRBV7-9; CDR3 DNA: TGTGCCAGCAGCCCGCCAGGATCATGGGCAGCAGAGACCCAGTACTTC; CDR3 protein: CASSPPGSWAAETQYF
J gene: TRBJ2-5; D gene: .; clone size: .; V gene: TRBV4-1; CDR3 DNA: TGCGCCAGCAGCCAAGGAGGGGCGGGGAGGGGGCCGCAAGAGACCCAGTACTTC; CDR3 protein: CASSQGGAGRGPQETQYF
J gene: TRBJ1-1; D gene: .; clone size: few; V gene: TRBV5-4; CDR3 DNA: TGTGCCAGCAGCTTGGGAATAACTGAAGCTTTCTTT; CDR3 protein: CASSLGITEAFF
J gene: TRBJ2-1; D gene: .; clone size: few; V gene: TRBV5-6; CDR3 DNA: TGTGCCAGCAGCCCCATTCTGGGCGATGAGCAGTTCTTC; CDR3 protein: CASSPILGDEQFF
J gene: TRBJ2-1; D gene: .; clone size: many; V gene: TRBV7-2; CDR3 DNA: TGTGCCAGCAGCTTCCCCCTCGCGGTGGGCTACAATGAGCAGTTCTTC; CDR3 protein: CASSFPLAVGYNEQFF
J gene: TRBJ2-2; D gene: .; clone size: few; V gene: TRBV28; CDR3 DNA: TGTGCCAGCAACATGAACACCGGGGAGCTGTTTTTT; CDR3 protein: CASNMNTGELFF
J gene: TRBJ2-7; D gene: TRBD2; clone size: few; V gene: TRBV3-1; CDR3 DNA: TGTGCCAGCACCCAGGGACTAGCGGGAGTCCCCTACGAGCAGTACTTC; CDR3 protein: CASTQGLAGVPYEQYF
J gene: TRBJ1-6; D gene: TRBD1; clone size: few; V gene: TRBV18; CDR3 DNA: TGTGCCAGCTCCCTGGACAGGGGGCTCTATAATTCACCCCTCCACTTT; CDR3 protein: CASSLDRGLYNSPLHF
J gene: TRBJ2-5; D gene: TRBD1; clone size: few; V gene: TRBV7-2; CDR3 DNA: TGTGCCAGCAGCTTATGGGCCAGGGGGTCGGAGACCCAGTACTTC; CDR3 protein: CASSLWARGSETQYF
J gene: TRBJ1-1; D gene: .; clone size: few; V gene: TRBV7-8; CDR3 DNA: TGTGCCAGCAGCCACGACGTGACCGGGACTGAAGCTTTCTTT; CDR3 protein: CASSHDVTGTEAFF
J gene: TRBJ2-5; D gene: TRBD2; clone size: few; V gene: TRBV4-2; CDR3 DNA: TGTGCCAGCAGCGGGAAGCGGGGGGGCCGAGAGACCCAGTACTTC; CDR3 protein: CASSGKRGGRETQYF
J gene: TRBJ2-7; D gene: .; clone size: many; V gene: TRBV10-3; CDR3 DNA: TGTGCCATCAGTGAGTCAGGGCGCAACGAGCAGTACTTC; CDR3 protein: CAISESGRNEQYF
J gene: TRBJ1-1; D gene: .; clone size: .; V gene: TRBV7-2; CDR3 DNA: TGTGCCAGCAGCTTTCATATTACAGGCAACACTGAAGCTTTCTTT; CDR3 protein: CASSFHITGNTEAFF
J gene: TRBJ2-7; D gene: .; clone size: .; V gene: TRBV6-9; CDR3 DNA: TGTGCCAGCAGTTATACCGGGGGTAGCGGCGGACCAGGTCGGTACTTC; CDR3 protein: CASSYTGGSGGPGRYF
J gene: TRBJ2-1; D gene: TRBD2; clone size: few; V gene: TRBV6-5; CDR3 DNA: TGTGCCAGCAGTTACACTAACCCCGGGACTAGCGGGATAAATGAGCAGTTCTTC; CDR3 protein: CASSYTNPGTSGINEQFF
J gene: TRBJ2-7; D gene: .; clone size: .; V gene: TRBV4-1; CDR3 DNA: TGCGCCAGCAGCCAAGATCCTTTAGGGGGTGAGCAGTACTTC; CDR3 protein: CASSQDPLGGEQYF
J gene: TRBJ2-1; D gene: TRBD2; clone size: few; V gene: TRBV6-1; CDR3 DNA: TGTGCCAGCACCTTACTAGCGGGGGGTCTTAGCTCCTACAATGAGCAGTTCTTC; CDR3 protein: CASTLLAGGLSSYNEQFF
J gene: TRBJ2-1; D gene: .; clone size: .; V gene: TRBV10-3; CDR3 DNA: TGTGCCATCAGTGAGTCGAACGGAGATGAGCAGTTCTTC; CDR3 protein: CAISESNGDEQFF
J gene: TRBJ2-1; D gene: .; clone size: few; V gene: TRBV11-2; CDR3 DNA: TGTGCCAGCAGCTTGTCGCAGACTAGGTTCAATGAGCAGTTCTTC; CDR3 protein: CASSLSQTRFNEQFF
J gene: TRBJ2-1; D gene: .; clone size: .; V gene: TRBV6-5; CDR3 DNA: TGTGCCAGCAGTTACTCATCGGGGTACGGGAATGAGCAGTTCTTC; CDR3 protein: CASSYSSGYGNEQFF
J gene: TRBJ1-2; D gene: TRBD1; clone size: .; V gene: TRBV7-6; CDR3 DNA: TGTGCCAGCAGCTTAGCCGCGACAGGGCCCAACTATGGCTACACCTTC; CDR3 protein: CASSLAATGPNYGYTF
J gene: TRBJ2-7; D gene: TRBD1; clone size: .; V gene: TRBV7-9; CDR3 DNA: TGTGCCAGCAGCTTCCCGGACAGGAGCTACGAGCAGTACTTC; CDR3 protein: CASSFPDRSYEQYF
J gene: TRBJ1-5; D gene: .; clone size: few; V gene: TRBV30; CDR3 DNA: TGTGCCTGGAGTGTACTCGGCGGGGGAGGAAATCAGCCCCAGCATTTT; CDR3 protein: CAWSVLGGGGNQPQHF
J gene: TRBJ2-1; D gene: TRBD2; clone size: .; V gene: TRBV7-8; CDR3 DNA: TGTGCCAGCAGCTATATCGTTCCTAGCGGGAGCAATGAGCAGTTCTTC; CDR3 protein: CASSYIVPSGSNEQFF
J gene: TRBJ1-2; D gene: .; clone size: few; V gene: TRBV12-3/TRBV12-4; CDR3 DNA: TGTGCCAGCACCGAGGACAGCTATGGCTACACCTTC; CDR3 protein: CASTEDSYGYTF
J gene: TRBJ2-1; D gene: .; clone size: .; V gene: TRBV11-2; CDR3 DNA: TGTGCCAGCAGCTTAGAGAGGAGTGGCGAGCAGTTCTTC; CDR3 protein: CASSLERSGEQFF
J gene: TRBJ2-1; D gene: .; clone size: .; V gene: TRBV11-1; CDR3 DNA: TGTGCCAGCAGCTTCTCCGGTTCCGGTCACAATGAGCAGTTCTTC; CDR3 protein: CASSFSGSGHNEQFF